This T cell receptor (beta chain) was identified during a study of blood T cell repertoires in COVID-19. The ends lost 6 bases at V and 4 bases at J; junction bases unmatched: 2. There are 12 residues in the CDR3. How the authors handled the data: Counts of nucleated cells, estimated from reference gene primer amplification, were obtained. Clones were read by immunoSEQ multiplex PCR, and TCRdb kept only the in-frame ones, dropping some. For V, J and clone size, that table is used; D and trimming come from the DNA. The table shows fewer than 200,000 clones, with over 80% occurring only once. This clone was detected only once. The age range of participants was about 18 to 95 years, with residence in about 25 US areas.

The material sequenced was PBMCs or T cells enriched from blood (not recorded which). The receptor's source is a woman between 50 and 59 years old who had recovered from COVID-19. The chain employs TRBV12-3 or TRBV12-4 and TRBJ2-5; 7 bases line up with TRBD1. The CDR3, as DNA: TGTGCCAGCAGCGACAGGGTAGAGACCCAGTACTTC. As protein: CASSDRVETQYF.